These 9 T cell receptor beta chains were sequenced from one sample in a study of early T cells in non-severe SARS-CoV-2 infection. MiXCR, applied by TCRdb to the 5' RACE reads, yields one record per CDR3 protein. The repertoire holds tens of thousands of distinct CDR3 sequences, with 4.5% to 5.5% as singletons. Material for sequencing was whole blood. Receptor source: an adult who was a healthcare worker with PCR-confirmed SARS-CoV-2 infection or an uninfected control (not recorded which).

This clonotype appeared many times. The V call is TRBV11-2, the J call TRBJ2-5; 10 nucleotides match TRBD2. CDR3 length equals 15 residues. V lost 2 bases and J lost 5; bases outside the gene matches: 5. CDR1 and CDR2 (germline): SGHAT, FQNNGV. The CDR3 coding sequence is TGTGCCAGCAGCTTAAGACGAGCGGGAGGGGAGACCCAGTACTTC. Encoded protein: CASSLRRAGGETQYF.

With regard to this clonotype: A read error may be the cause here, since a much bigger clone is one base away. The CDR3 sequence: CASGWDYTDTQYF. CDR3 nucleotides: TGTGCCAGCGGTTGGGACTACACAGATACGCAGTATTTT. The chain links TRBV6-2 or TRBV6-3 to TRBJ2-3; TRBD2 matches 7 bases. Trimming removed 8 bases from V and 2 bases from J; junction bases left unmatched: 4. The germline CDR1 and CDR2 sequences are MNHEY and SVGEGT. This CDR3 is 13 amino acids long.

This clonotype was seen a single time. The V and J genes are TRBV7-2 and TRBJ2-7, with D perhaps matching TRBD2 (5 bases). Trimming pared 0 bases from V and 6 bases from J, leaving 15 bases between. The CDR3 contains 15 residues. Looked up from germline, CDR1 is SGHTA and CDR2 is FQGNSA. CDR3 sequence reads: CASSLAREMLCEQYF. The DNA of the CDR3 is TGTGCCAGCAGCTTAGCGAGGGAGATGTTGTGCGAGCAGTACTTC.

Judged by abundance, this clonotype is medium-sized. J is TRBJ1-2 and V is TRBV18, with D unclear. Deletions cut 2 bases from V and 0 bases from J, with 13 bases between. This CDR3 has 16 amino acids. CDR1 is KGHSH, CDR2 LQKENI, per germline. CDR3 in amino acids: CASSPIGDITNYGYTF. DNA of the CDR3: TGTGCCAGCTCACCAATCGGAGACATTACTAACTATGGCTACACCTTC.

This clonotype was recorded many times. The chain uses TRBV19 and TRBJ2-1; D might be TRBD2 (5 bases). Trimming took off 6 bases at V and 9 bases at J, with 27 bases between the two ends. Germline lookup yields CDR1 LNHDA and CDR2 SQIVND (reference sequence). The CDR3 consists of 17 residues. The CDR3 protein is CASSRVPGDSLKGEQFF. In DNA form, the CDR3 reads TGTGCCAGTAGCCGGGTCCCCGGGGATTCCCTGAAAGGTGAGCAGTTCTTC. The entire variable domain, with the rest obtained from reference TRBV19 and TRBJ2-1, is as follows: DGGITQSPKYLFRKEGQNVTLSCEQNLNHDAMYWYRQDPGQGLRLIYYSQIVNDFQKGDIAEGYSVSREKKESFPLTVTSAQKNPTAFYLCASSRVPGDSLKGEQFFGPGTRLTVL.

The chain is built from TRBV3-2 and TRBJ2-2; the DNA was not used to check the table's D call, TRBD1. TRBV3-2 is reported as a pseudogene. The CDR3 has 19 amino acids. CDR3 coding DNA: TGTGCCAGCAGCCTTGCCTCCGGGACAGGGGGCGCGAACACCGGGGAGCTGTTTTTT. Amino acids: CASSLASGTGGANTGELFF.

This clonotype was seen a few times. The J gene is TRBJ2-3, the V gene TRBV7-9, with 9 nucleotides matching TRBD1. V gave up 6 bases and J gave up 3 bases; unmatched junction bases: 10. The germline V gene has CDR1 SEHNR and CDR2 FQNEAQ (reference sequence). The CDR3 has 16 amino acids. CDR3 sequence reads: CASSFTGGRPTDTQYF. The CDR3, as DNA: TGTGCCAGCAGTTTTACAGGGGGCCGGCCAACAGATACGCAGTATTTT.

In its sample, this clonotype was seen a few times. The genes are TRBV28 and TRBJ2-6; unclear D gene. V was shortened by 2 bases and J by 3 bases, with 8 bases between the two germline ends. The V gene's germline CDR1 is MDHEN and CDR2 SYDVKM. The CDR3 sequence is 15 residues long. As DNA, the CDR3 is TGTGCCAGCAGTTTAGGGTCTTATGGGGCCAACGTCCTGACTTTC. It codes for CASSLGSYGANVLTF.

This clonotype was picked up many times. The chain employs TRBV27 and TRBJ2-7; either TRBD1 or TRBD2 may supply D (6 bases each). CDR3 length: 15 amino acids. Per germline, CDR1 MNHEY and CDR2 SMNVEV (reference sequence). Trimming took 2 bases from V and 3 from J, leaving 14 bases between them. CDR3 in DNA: TGTGCCAGCAGTTTAGTGGGGGGCCTACTCTACGAGCAGTACTTC. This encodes CASSLVGGLLYEQYF.